This T cell receptor beta chain was sequenced during a study of cytotoxic CD8 clonotypes in ibrutinib-treated CLL. Libraries were prepared by immunoSEQ multiplex PCR; TCRdb keeps only in-frame clonotypes and omits some of them. The sample lists some 140,000 clones; approximately 80% were seen once. This CDR3 is 18 amino acids long. V lost 3 bases and J 5 bases, leaving 25 bases between the germline ends. Germline V gives CDR1 SGHVS, CDR2 FQNEAQ. The clonotype was recovered from a human donor with chronic lymphocytic leukemia. This sequence joins TRBV7-8 and TRBJ1-2, with D possibly being TRBD1 (5 bases). The sequences come from PBMCs, collected after 12 months of ibrutinib treatment. This CDR3 reads CASSLSTGELLPLYGYTF. The CDR3 region has the DNA TGTGCCAGCAGCTTGTCAACAGGAGAACTCCTCCCGCTATATGGCTACACCTTC.